These T cell receptor beta chains were read from a single sample in a study of shared clonotypes between healthy human individuals. Libraries were prepared by immunoSEQ multiplex PCR; TCRdb keeps only in-frame clonotypes and omits some of them. The repertoire holds approximately 2,000,000 clones, with about 93% as singletons. Specimen: naive CD8+ T cells from PBMCs. All receptors come from a man younger than 35 in good health. Some clones in this sample may be carry-over from other donors' samples. CDR3s include the opening cysteine and the closing phenylalanine or tryptophan. The order of the fields is clone size, J gene, D gene, V gene, CDR3 protein, CDR3 DNA. A D gene is named only where the DNA matches it firmly. Where a row states a size, it is once, few, many or the class of an expanded clone; other rows omit it.

>NA|TRBJ2-7|NA|TRBV5-1
CASSLALAGFDEQYF
TGCGCCAGCAGCTTGGCACTCGCAGGGTTTGACGAGCAGTACTTC
>NA|TRBJ2-1|NA|TRBV14
CASSQERRERDNEQFF
TGTGCCAGCAGCCAAGAAAGGCGGGAACGGGACAATGAGCAGTTCTTC
>once|TRBJ1-5|TRBD1|TRBV6-6
CASRRDRGDQPQHF
TGTGCCAGCAGACGGGACAGGGGAGATCAGCCCCAGCATTTT
>NA|TRBJ1-1|NA|TRBV13
CASSPDGTEAFF
TGTGCCAGCAGCCCCGATGGCACTGAAGCTTTCTTT
>NA|TRBJ2-3|TRBD2|TRBV9
CASSHPLAGSTDTQYF
TGTGCCAGCAGCCACCCTTTAGCGGGGAGCACAGATACGCAGTATTTT
>NA|TRBJ2-3|NA|TRBV27
CASSFEGYTQYF
TGTGCCAGCAGTTTCGAGGGATATACGCAGTATTTT
>once|TRBJ2-1|NA|TRBV29-1
CSVEDPLSVGGEQFF
TGCAGCGTTGAAGACCCCTTAAGTGTTGGGGGTGAGCAGTTCTTC
>NA|TRBJ2-5|NA|TRBV27
CASSLIGVGETQYF
TGTGCCAGCAGTTTAATAGGGGTAGGAGAGACCCAGTACTTC
>NA|TRBJ2-1|NA|TRBV5-1
CASSLEHALGAYNEQFF
TGCGCCAGCAGCTTGGAGCATGCGCTTGGGGCTTACAATGAGCAGTTCTTC
>NA|TRBJ2-2|NA|TRBV5-1
CASSLYVESGELFF
TGCGCCAGCAGCTTGTACGTCGAGTCCGGGGAGCTGTTTTTT
>NA|TRBJ2-5|TRBD2|TRBV13
CASSPFREGPRETQYF
TGTGCCAGCAGCCCTTTTCGGGAGGGCCCTCGAGAGACCCAGTACTTC
>NA|TRBJ2-7|TRBD1|TRBV29-1
CSARTGIYEQYF
TGCAGCGCTAGGACAGGTATCTACGAGCAGTACTTC
>NA|TRBJ2-7|TRBD2|TRBV6-5
CASSGALGGREEQYF
TGTGCCAGCAGTGGGGCACTAGGCGGGAGGGAAGAGCAGTACTTC
>NA|TRBJ2-6|NA|TRBV27
CASFPLGGAGANVLTF
TGTGCCAGCTTCCCCCTTGGGGGGGCCGGGGCCAACGTCCTGACTTTC
>NA|TRBJ2-5|NA|TRBV2
CASSPGSWETQYF
TGTGCCAGCAGTCCTGGGAGCTGGGAGACCCAGTACTTC
>NA|TRBJ2-2|TRBD2|TRBV7-6
CASSLGGLAGRTGELFF
TGTGCCAGCAGCTTAGGGGGACTAGCGGGACGGACCGGGGAGCTGTTTTTT
>NA|TRBJ2-7|TRBD2|TRBV5-6
CASSYPGREQYF
TGTGCCAGCAGCTACCCCGGGAGGGAGCAGTACTTC
>NA|TRBJ2-7|NA|TRBV5-6
CASSPTYGSYEQYF
TGTGCCAGCAGCCCCACTTATGGGTCCTACGAGCAGTACTTC
>NA|TRBJ1-4|TRBD1|TRBV7-9
CASSAPPPGQGQEKLFF
TGTGCCAGCAGCGCACCGCCGCCGGGACAGGGCCAAGAAAAACTGTTTTTT
>NA|TRBJ2-7|TRBD2|TRBV15
CATRERRLAGYEQYF
TGTGCCACCAGGGAACGACGTCTAGCGGGTTACGAGCAGTACTTC
>NA|TRBJ1-2|NA|TRBV5-1
CASSPPEVGGYTF
TGCGCCAGCAGCCCCCCCGAAGTGGGTGGCTACACCTTC
>once|TRBJ2-5|NA|TRBV14
CASSPGVGETQYF
TGTGCCAGCAGCCCAGGGGTTGGAGAGACCCAGTACTTC
>NA|TRBJ2-4|NA|TRBV6-5
CASSYSPPNAKNIQYF
TGTGCCAGCAGTTATAGCCCTCCGAACGCTAAAAACATTCAGTACTTC
>NA|TRBJ2-5|TRBD1|TRBV7-9
CASSIGQGADETQYF
TGTGCCAGCAGCATAGGTCAGGGGGCTGATGAGACCCAGTACTTC
>NA|TRBJ2-7|NA|TRBV27
CASSLSPGYSSYEQYF
TGTGCCAGCAGTTTATCCCCAGGCTATAGCTCCTACGAGCAGTACTTC
>NA|TRBJ2-7|TRBD2|TRBV7-9
CASSLVTSGSLRQYF
TGTGCCAGCAGCTTAGTGACTAGCGGGAGCCTTCGGCAGTACTTC
>NA|TRBJ2-2|NA|TRBV10-3
CASGPTGTHTGELFF
TGTGCCAGCGGCCCCACCGGGACTCACACCGGGGAGCTGTTTTTT
>once|TRBJ2-7|NA|TRBV27
CASGNRLGQYF
TGTGCCAGCGGAAATAGGCTTGGGCAGTACTTC
>NA|TRBJ2-7|NA|TRBV11-2
CASAFIGEQYF
TGTGCCAGCGCCTTCATCGGCGAGCAGTACTTC
>NA|TRBJ2-1|TRBD1|TRBV11-2
CASSLGGTGPYNEQFF
TGTGCCAGCAGCTTAGGTGGGACAGGGCCCTACAATGAGCAGTTCTTC
>NA|TRBJ2-7|NA|TRBV27
CASSASRGHNPYEQYF
TGTGCCAGCAGTGCTTCCAGGGGTCATAATCCCTACGAGCAGTACTTC
>NA|TRBJ2-1|TRBD1|TRBV9
CASSVGRRTGYSEQFF
TGTGCCAGCAGCGTAGGGAGGCGGACAGGGTACAGTGAGCAGTTCTTC
>NA|TRBJ1-2|NA|TRBV7-9
CASSTITDNYGYTF
TGTGCCAGCAGTACTATAACTGATAACTATGGCTACACCTTC
>NA|TRBJ2-5|TRBD1|TRBV28
CASSPDREGWQETQYF
TGTGCCAGCAGTCCGGACAGGGAAGGTTGGCAAGAGACCCAGTACTTC